The 4 T cell receptor beta chains reported below all come from one sample, sequenced in a study of shared clonotypes between healthy human individuals. The assay was immunoSEQ multiplex PCR, and TCRdb's table has in-frame clones only and misses some. The sample shows 100,000 or so clones, under 70% of them seen only once. The sequenced sample was memory CD8+ T cells sorted from blood. The sample's subset: CD45RO+ cells pooled with CCR7-negative TemRA cells. The receptors here all came from a woman aged 25 to 39 in good health.

This clone was counted a single time. The chain uses TRBV11-2 and TRBJ2-3, with D possibly being TRBD2 (5 bases). The CDR3 runs 13 residues. V was pared by 0 bases and J by 8 bases, with 9 bases between. CDR1 and CDR2 (germline): SGHAT, FQNNGV. The CDR3 coding sequence is TGTGCCAGCAGCTTAGAAACCGAGGGTACGCAGTATTTT. Its protein is CASSLETEGTQYF.

The chain uses TRBV27 and TRBJ1-4, with a tentative D call TRBD1 (5 bases). Germline V gives CDR1 MNHEY, CDR2 SMNVEV (reference sequence). This CDR3 is 15 amino acids long. V was shortened by 5 bases and J by 7 bases, with 17 bases between the two germline ends. CDR3 sequence reads: CASSPPGRVGEKLFF. CDR3 nucleotides: TGTGCCAGCAGTCCCCCGGGCAGGGTGGGTGAAAAACTGTTTTTT.

The V call is TRBV28, the J call TRBJ1-1, with D possibly being TRBD1 (5 bases). Per the germline V gene, CDR1 is MDHEN and CDR2 is SYDVKM. Trimming stripped 6 bases from V and 4 bases from J, with 18 bases between. The CDR3 is made up of 15 amino acids. The CDR3 sequence: CASRALARGGTEAFF. CDR3 nucleotide sequence: TGTGCCAGCAGGGCCCTTGCGAGGGGAGGCACTGAAGCTTTCTTT.

V and J are TRBV5-4 and TRBJ2-5; D is ambiguous. With 4 bases removed from V and 4 bases from J, the gap between germline ends came to 14 bases. This CDR3 is 14 amino acids long. Germline V gene sequence: CDR1 SGHNT, CDR2 YYREEE (reference sequence). The CDR3 DNA reads TGTGCCAGCAGCGCGGTGGGGTCCTCAGAGACCCAGTACTTC. Protein sequence: CASSAVGSSETQYF.